Each of the 5 T cell receptor beta chains below was sequenced from the same sample in a study of graft-versus-host responses after intestinal transplantation. The assay was immunoSEQ multiplex PCR, and TCRdb's table has in-frame clones only and misses some. The sample lists about 3,500 clones; roughly 93% were seen once. Sequenced here: PBMCs, sampled 11 days after intestinal transplantation. All receptors derive from a human patient who received an intestinal transplant, so some T cells may come from the graft donor.

J is TRBJ2-6 and V is TRBV2, with D possibly being TRBD2 (7 bases). V was cut by 6 bases and J by 1 base, with 25 bases left in between. The CDR3 has 20 amino acids. Germline CDR1 SNHLY, CDR2 FYNNEI. Written as DNA, the CDR3 is TGTGCCAGCAGGGGCGGGGGCGTGGGGTCGCAAAGGTCTGGGGCCAACGTCCTGACTTTC. This encodes CASRGGGVGSQRSGANVLTF.

This chain links TRBV29-1 with TRBJ1-1, with D perhaps TRBD1 (6 bases). The CDR3 consists of 11 residues. The germline gives CDR1 SQVTM, CDR2 ANQGSEA. Trimming took off 6 bases at V and 4 bases at J, with 9 bases between the two ends. CDR3 in amino acids: CSVTGPTEAFF. The CDR3, as DNA: TGCAGCGTCACAGGGCCCACTGAAGCTTTCTTT.

This chain joins TRBV7-9 and TRBJ2-3; D uncertain. CDR1 is SEHNR, CDR2 FQNEAQ, per germline (reference sequence). The CDR3 has 12 amino acids. V was pared by 3 bases and J by 6 bases, with 7 bases between. CDR3 residues: CASSFLGDTQYF. In DNA form, the CDR3 reads TGTGCCAGCAGCTTTTTGGGGGATACGCAGTATTTT.

J is TRBJ2-7 and V is TRBV4-1, with 7 nucleotides matching TRBD1. CDR3 length: 17 residues. Germline values: CDR1 MGHRA, CDR2 YSYEKL. V lost 4 bases, J lost 4 bases, and 16 bases stayed unmatched. This chain's CDR3 is CASSPGDRDRAYYEQYF. CDR3 nucleotide sequence: TGCGCCAGCAGCCCCGGGGACCGGGACAGAGCTTATTACGAGCAGTACTTC.

CDR3: CASSQASGAYEQYF. In DNA form, the CDR3 reads TGCGCCAGCAGCCAGGCTAGCGGGGCCTACGAGCAGTACTTC. The chain links TRBV5-1 to TRBJ2-7, with TRBD2 identical over 9 bases. V lost 4 bases and J lost 2; bases outside the gene matches: 4. The CDR3 is 14 residues long. The germline V gene encodes CDR1 SGHRS and CDR2 YFSETQ. Drawing the rest from reference TRBV5-1 and TRBJ2-7, the complete variable domain is KAGVTQTPRYLIKTRGQQVTLSCSPISGHRSVSWYQQTPGQGLQFLFEYFSETQRNKGNFPGRFSGRQFSNSRSEMNVSTLELGDSALYLCASSQASGAYEQYFGPGTRLTVT.